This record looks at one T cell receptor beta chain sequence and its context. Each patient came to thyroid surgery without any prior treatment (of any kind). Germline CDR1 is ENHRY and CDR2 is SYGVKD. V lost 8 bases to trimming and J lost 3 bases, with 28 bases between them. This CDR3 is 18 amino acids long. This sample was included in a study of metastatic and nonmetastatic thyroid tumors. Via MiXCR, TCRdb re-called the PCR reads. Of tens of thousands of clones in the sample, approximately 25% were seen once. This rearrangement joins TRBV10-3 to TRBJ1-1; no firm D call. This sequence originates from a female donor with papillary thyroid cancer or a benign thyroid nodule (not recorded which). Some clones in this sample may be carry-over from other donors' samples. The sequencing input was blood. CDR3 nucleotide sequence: TGTGCCATCTGTGGCGTGGGTAGTCCCCCGAGCTTGCACACTGAAGCTTTCTTT. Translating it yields CAICGVGSPPSLHTEAFF.